The 30 T cell receptor beta chains given below trace back to one sample, sequenced in a study of human T cells and chemical hapten exposure. Via MiXCR, TCRdb re-called the RACE reads, giving one row per CDR3 protein. There are about 350,000 distinct CDR3 sequences in the sample; roughly 6% occur only once, and about 6% lies in the top ten. Time point here: patch test 2, 6 weeks after DPC sensitization. Treatment in this sample: therapeutic diphenylcyclopropenone sensitization with weekly scalp DPC. Sequencing used whole blood, obtained in connection with sensitization to the hapten diphenylcyclopropenone (DPC). These receptor sequences come from a woman under 30 with alopecia areata. Some clones in this sample may be carry-over from other donors' samples.

In its sample, this clonotype was seen a few times. The chain employs TRBV7-2 and TRBJ1-6; D is perhaps TRBD1 (5 bases). This CDR3 contains 14 residues. Germline CDR1 reads SGHTA; CDR2 reads FQGNSA. Deletions cut 4 bases from V and 4 bases from J, with 8 bases between. The CDR3 DNA sequence: TGTGCCAGCAGCTCCCGACAGTATAATTCACCCCTCCACTTT. Translating gives CASSSRQYNSPLHF.

This clonotype was found a few times. The V gene is TRBV6-2 or TRBV6-3, the J gene TRBJ1-1; TRBD1 agrees at 9 bases. The CDR3 contains 17 residues. Germline V gene sequence: CDR1 MNHEY, CDR2 SVGEGT. V dropped 5 bases and J dropped 0; count of bases not matched to a gene: 10. CDR3 loop: CASSPGDRAVLNTEAFF. CDR3 in DNA: TGTGCCAGCAGTCCTGGGGACAGGGCGGTTCTGAACACTGAAGCTTTCTTT.

The chain employs TRBV7-9 and TRBJ1-1, with D perhaps matching TRBD1 (6 bases). CDR1 and CDR2 (germline): SEHNR, FQNEAQ (reference sequence). This CDR3 contains 17 residues. Trimming took off 6 bases at V and 2 bases at J, with 22 bases between the two ends. The CDR3 DNA follows: TGTGCCAGCAGACCCAAGACGGGACACCTATTAAACACTGAAGCTTTCTTT. It yields the protein CASRPKTGHLLNTEAFF. Together with reference TRBV7-9 and TRBJ1-1, the CDR3 gives the full variable domain: DTGVSQNPRHKITKRGQNVTFRCDPISEHNRLYWYRQTLGQGPEFLTYFQNEAQLEKSRLLSDRFSAERPKGSFSTLEIQRTEQGDSAMYLCASRPKTGHLLNTEAFFGQGTRLTVV.

This clonotype was seen a handful of times. This chain connects TRBV3-1 to TRBJ2-5; D not resolved. Germline V lookup: CDR1 LGHDT, CDR2 YNNKEL (reference sequence). V lost 1 base and J lost 5, with 11 bases in between. The CDR3 is made up of 14 amino acids. CDR3 bases: TGTGCCAGCAGCCAAGGGCAACTGGGGGAGACCCAGTACTTC. Protein: CASSQGQLGETQYF.

This clonotype was seen a few times. The chain links TRBV6-6 to TRBJ1-1; 10 nucleotides line up with TRBD1. CDR3 length equals 15 residues. V shed 3 bases, J shed 3 bases, and the junction held 4 bases outside the gene matches. Germline V gene lookup returns CDR1 MNHNY and CDR2 SVGAGI (reference sequence). The CDR3 loop is CASSYDRGPYTEAFF. CDR3 sequence (DNA): TGTGCCAGCAGTTATGACAGGGGGCCGTACACTGAAGCTTTCTTT.

The gene calls are TRBV28 and TRBJ2-6; 8 positions agree with TRBD2. The V gene's germline CDR1 is MDHEN and CDR2 SYDVKM. CDR3 length equals 15 residues. Trimming cost V 6 bases and J 1 base; bases outside gene matches: 2. The CDR3 is CASSGGASGANVLTF. Here the CDR3 DNA reads TGTGCCAGCAGCGGGGGGGCGTCTGGGGCCAACGTCCTGACTTTC.

This clonotype was seen a few times. V is TRBV4-3 and J is TRBJ2-7, with D uncertain. Trimming took off 0 bases at V and 0 bases at J, with 6 bases between the two ends. This CDR3 contains 14 residues. CDR1 and CDR2 (germline): LGHNA, YSLEER. The CDR3 DNA reads TGCGCCAGCAGCCAAGATTCGAGCTCCTACGAGCAGTACTTC. This encodes CASSQDSSSYEQYF.

There are many counts of this clonotype. The J gene is TRBJ2-3, the V gene TRBV12-3 or TRBV12-4; D ambiguous. This CDR3 is 13 amino acids long. Trimming took 7 bases from V and 2 from J, leaving 10 bases between them. The CDR3 coding sequence is TGTGCCAGCACCCAAGGTACCACAGATACGCAGTATTTT. Amino acids: CASTQGTTDTQYF.

Ten or more counts support this clonotype. The chain has TRBV7-2 and TRBJ2-6; 9 bases fit TRBD1. V lost 6 bases, J lost 3 bases, and 9 bases stayed unmatched. Per the germline V gene, CDR1 is SGHTA and CDR2 is FQGNSA. The CDR3 is 17 amino acids. The CDR3 region has the DNA TGTGCCAGCAGAAATACAGGGGGCGCGGGTGGGGCCAACGTCCTGACTTTC. It yields the protein CASRNTGGAGGANVLTF.

This clonotype came up many times. The rearrangement uses TRBV18 and TRBJ1-3; 7 bases agree with TRBD1. After removal of 3 bases from V and 8 bases from J, the junction contained 7 bases not matched to a gene. Germline loops: CDR1 KGHSH, CDR2 LQKENI. This CDR3 comprises 14 residues. This CDR3 reads CASSPSTGVDTIYF. CDR3 nucleotide sequence: TGTGCCAGCTCACCCAGTACAGGGGTGGACACCATATATTTT.

This clonotype came up many times. The rearrangement links TRBV29-1 to TRBJ2-5, with 10 bases matching TRBD2. The CDR3 is made up of 13 amino acids. CDR1 is SQVTM and CDR2 is ANQGSEA in the germline V gene. Unmatched junction bases numbered 2, after V lost 4 bases and J lost 3 bases. The CDR3 loop is CSVVLAGKETQYF. The CDR3 nucleotides are TGCAGCGTTGTACTAGCGGGGAAAGAGACCCAGTACTTC.

In this sample, this clonotype turned up a few times. The chain recombines TRBV10-3 with TRBJ2-3; D uncertain. The CDR3 has 14 amino acids. Trimming shortened V by 2 bases and J by 2 bases, and 8 bases separated the two germline ends. Germline V gene sequence: CDR1 ENHRY, CDR2 SYGVKD. Here the CDR3 reads CAISEGADTDTQYF. DNA for the CDR3: TGTGCCATCAGTGAGGGCGCGGACACAGATACGCAGTATTTT.

This clonotype was seen a few times. The V gene is TRBV2, the J gene TRBJ1-1; 9 bases are shared with TRBD1. This CDR3 contains 17 residues. V was clipped by 6 bases and J by 6 bases; unmatched bases: 17. Germline V gene data show CDR1 as SNHLY and CDR2 as FYNNEI. Written as DNA, the CDR3 is TGTGCCAGCAGGGGGATACCGACAGGGGGAAACGGGGCTGAAGCTTTCTTT. Translation gives CASRGIPTGGNGAEAFF.

This clonotype was detected many times. The CDR3 DNA reads as TGTGCCACCAGTGCCACCCTGTCGAGAAACACTGAAGCTTTCTTT. Amino acids: CATSATLSRNTEAFF. The genes are TRBV15 and TRBJ1-1, with D unresolved. Germline V gives CDR1 LNHNV, CDR2 YYDKDF (reference sequence). CDR3 length: 15 residues. The V end lost 6 bases, the J end lost 2 bases, and 16 bases lay between the germline ends.

The chain combines TRBV6-5 with TRBJ2-1; maybe TRBD2 (5 bases). V was clipped by 4 bases and J by 0 bases, with 10 bases between them. The CDR3 consists of 15 residues. CDR1 and CDR2 from the germline V gene are MNHEY and SVGAGI. CDR3 amino acids: CASSSTTSSYNEQFF. In DNA, the CDR3 is TGTGCCAGCAGTTCAACCACTAGCTCCTACAATGAGCAGTTCTTC.

The sample holds many counts of this clonotype. The chain uses TRBV12-3 or TRBV12-4 and TRBJ1-6; D not resolved. V was clipped by 5 bases and J by 8 bases, with 7 bases between them. The CDR3 is 12 amino acids. In DNA form, the CDR3 reads TGTGCCAGCAGTGCAGCCGATTCACCCCTCCACTTT. It specifies CASSAADSPLHF.

This clonotype was detected many times. This chain connects TRBV2 to TRBJ1-5; D not certain. This CDR3 has 13 amino acids. CDR1 is SNHLY, CDR2 FYNNEI, per germline. Between the trimmed V and J ends, which lost 1 base and 3 bases, there was a span of 4 bases. The CDR3 is CASSEGNNQPQHF. The CDR3 DNA reads as TGTGCCAGCAGTGAAGGGAACAATCAGCCCCAGCATTTT.

This clonotype was seen a handful of times. V and J are TRBV9 and TRBJ1-5; unclear D gene. Per the germline V gene, CDR1 is SGDLS and CDR2 is YYNGEE. Between the trimmed V and J ends, which lost 0 bases and 2 bases, there was a span of 6 bases. This CDR3 contains 14 residues. The CDR3 here is CASSVEAGNQPQHF. CDR3 nucleotides: TGTGCCAGCAGCGTAGAAGCGGGCAATCAGCCCCAGCATTTT.

This chain uses TRBV12-3 or TRBV12-4 with TRBJ2-5, with D unresolved. The CDR3 sequence is 12 residues long. Between the trimmed V and J ends, which lost 2 bases and 8 bases, there was a span of 9 bases. The CDR3 region has the DNA TGTGCCAGCAGTTTAAAGTCCCGTACCCAGTACTTC. Translation gives CASSLKSRTQYF.

The rearrangement joins TRBV6-5 to TRBJ1-2, with 9 bases matching TRBD1. Per germline, CDR1 MNHEY and CDR2 SVGAGI. V lost 5 bases, J lost 6 bases, and 4 bases stayed unmatched. This CDR3 contains 13 residues. CDR3 region: CASSHRGRDGYTF. The CDR3 region has the DNA TGTGCCAGCAGTCACAGGGGGCGTGATGGCTACACCTTC.

Written as DNA, the CDR3 is TGTGCCAGCAGCTTACAGGGGAGAGATACGCAGTATTTT. It encodes CASSLQGRDTQYF. The chain employs TRBV7-2 and TRBJ2-3, with TRBD1 as a possible D gene (6 bases). V lost 2 bases and J lost 5, with 8 bases in between. CDR1 and CDR2 (germline): SGHTA, FQGNSA. This CDR3 has 13 amino acids.

The CDR3 DNA reads as TGTGCCAGCCGAGGGACTAGCGGGACCCAGTACTTC. Amino acid sequence: CASRGTSGTQYF. The gene calls are TRBV25-1 and TRBJ2-5, with 11 bases that match TRBD2. Trimming cost V 8 bases and J 7 bases; bases outside gene matches: 3. This CDR3 contains 12 residues. The germline V gene has CDR1 MGHDK and CDR2 SYGVNS.

The chain is built from TRBV29-1 and TRBJ2-3; D is unclear. V lost 1 base and J 2 bases, leaving 4 bases between the germline ends. CDR3 size: 12 residues. Germline CDR1 and CDR2: SQVTM and ANQGSEA. The CDR3 region has the DNA TGCAGCGTTGAAGTCATCACAGATACGCAGTATTTT. It translates to CSVEVITDTQYF.

This clonotype was recorded at least ten times. The rearrangement uses TRBV12-3 or TRBV12-4 and TRBJ1-1; D remains ambiguous. V lost 5 bases and J 4 bases, leaving 17 bases between the germline ends. CDR3 size: 15 residues. The CDR3 region has the DNA TGTGCCAGCAGTCCCTACCAAAGCCGGGCCACTGAAGCTTTCTTT. It specifies CASSPYQSRATEAFF.

This clonotype came up many times. The chain uses TRBV4-1 and TRBJ1-1, with unresolved D. Per germline, CDR1 MGHRA and CDR2 YSYEKL. The CDR3 consists of 15 residues. V shed 4 bases and J shed 3 bases, with 15 bases lying between them. CDR3 nucleotide sequence: TGCGCCAGCAGCCCCATTGGGCGGAAGGACACTGAAGCTTTCTTT. Its translation is CASSPIGRKDTEAFF.

The V call is TRBV9, the J call TRBJ1-2; TRBD1 might be the D (5 bases). The CDR3 is 14 residues long. The germline V gene has CDR1 SGDLS and CDR2 YYNGEE. V lost 2 bases and J 4 bases, leaving 12 bases between the germline ends. In DNA form, the CDR3 reads TGTGCCAGCAGCGTGGGGCAGGGACTCTATGGCTACACCTTC. Translation gives CASSVGQGLYGYTF.

The V gene is TRBV19, the J gene TRBJ1-4, with D hard to call. Trimming removed 5 bases at V and 0 bases at J, with 13 bases between. The CDR3 sequence is 16 residues long. Germline V lookup: CDR1 LNHDA, CDR2 SQIVND (reference sequence). The CDR3 here is CASSPVYRATNEKLFF. CDR3 coding DNA: TGTGCCAGTAGTCCCGTCTACCGAGCAACTAATGAAAAACTGTTTTTT.

The rearrangement links TRBV4-2 to TRBJ1-2, with D unresolved. Germline V gives CDR1 LGHNA, CDR2 YNFKEQ. The length of the CDR3 is 16 residues. V was cut by 0 bases and J by 0 bases, with 11 bases left in between. CDR3 nucleotides: TGTGCCAGCAGCCAAGACGGAGCAGGAGCTAACTATGGCTACACCTTC. It yields the protein CASSQDGAGANYGYTF.

This clonotype was picked up a small number of times. This chain connects TRBV6-5 to TRBJ1-2; TRBD1 aligns across 7 bases. V lost 6 bases, J lost 0 bases, and 10 bases stayed unmatched. The CDR3 covers 16 residues. Per the germline V gene, CDR1 is MNHEY and CDR2 is SVGAGI. CDR3 sequence reads: CASRNRDRPTNYGYTF. The CDR3 DNA is TGTGCCAGCAGGAACCGGGACAGACCGACTAACTATGGCTACACCTTC.

The V call is TRBV4-2, the J call TRBJ2-3; no definite D call. CDR3 size: 13 residues. The germline CDR1 and CDR2 sequences are LGHNA and YNFKEQ. Trimming stripped 2 bases from V and 6 bases from J, with 9 bases between. In DNA form, the CDR3 reads TGTGCCAGCAGCCAATCCCCTAGGGATACGCAGTATTTT. It yields the protein CASSQSPRDTQYF.